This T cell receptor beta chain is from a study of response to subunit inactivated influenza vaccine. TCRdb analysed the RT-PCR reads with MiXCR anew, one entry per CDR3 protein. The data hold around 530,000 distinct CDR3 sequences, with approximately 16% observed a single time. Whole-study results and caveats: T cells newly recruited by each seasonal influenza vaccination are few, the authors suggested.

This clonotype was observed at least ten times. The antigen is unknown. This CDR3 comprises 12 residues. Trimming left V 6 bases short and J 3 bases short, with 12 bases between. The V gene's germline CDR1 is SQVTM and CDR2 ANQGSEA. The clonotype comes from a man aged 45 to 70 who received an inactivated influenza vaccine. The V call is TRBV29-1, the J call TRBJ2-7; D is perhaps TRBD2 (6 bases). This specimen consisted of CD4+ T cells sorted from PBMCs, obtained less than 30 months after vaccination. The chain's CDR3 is CSVRVGSYEQYF. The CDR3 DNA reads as TGCAGCGTCCGCGTCGGGAGCTACGAGCAGTACTTC.